Following are 23 T cell receptor beta chains from one sample sequenced in a study of neurological immune-mediated disorders. From the 5' RACE reads, TCRdb called clonotypes with MiXCR, one entry per CDR3 protein. The repertoire holds about 120,000 distinct CDR3 sequences, with around 3% as singletons. Sequenced sample: PBMCs. Source of these receptors: a woman aged 25 to 39 with multiple sclerosis.

There are many counts of this clonotype. CDR3 region: CASSLGQVSGYTF. The CDR3 bases are TGTGCCAGCAGTTTAGGACAAGTTAGTGGCTACACCTTC. V usage is TRBV12-3 or TRBV12-4 and J usage is TRBJ1-2; no clear D. CDR3 length: 13 residues. Trimming left V 1 base short and J 7 bases short, with 10 bases between.

The sample holds many counts of this clonotype. V usage is TRBV25-1 and J usage is TRBJ1-2; 9 bases agree with TRBD1. After removal of 3 bases from V and 7 bases from J, the junction contained 12 bases not matched to a gene. The CDR3 spans 16 residues. Germline-derived CDR1 and CDR2 are MGHDK and SYGVNS. The CDR3 loop is CASSDWGRDRASGYTF. As DNA, the CDR3 is TGTGCCAGCAGTGATTGGGGACGGGACAGGGCCAGTGGCTACACCTTC.

This clonotype was found a few times. At one of its ends the junction is not consistent with the germline gene, which may arise from a read error. V gene TRBV11-2 combines with J gene TRBJ2-4; TRBD2 might be the D (5 bases). Germline lookup yields CDR1 SGHAT and CDR2 FQNNGV. This CDR3 comprises 12 residues. CDR3 protein: CASSFLPERRDF. The CDR3 DNA follows: TGTGCCAGCAGCTTCCTACCGGAAAGGCGGGACTTC.

This clonotype was counted ten times or more. The rearrangement links TRBV5-1 to TRBJ1-2; the D gene is possibly TRBD1 (5 bases). The V end was cut by 0 bases, the J end by 8 bases, with 14 bases between. The CDR3 runs 14 residues. The germline V gene encodes CDR1 SGHRS and CDR2 YFSETQ. The CDR3 DNA reads as TGCGCCAGCAGCTTGGACGGGCAGGGAAGGGGCTACACCTTC. Translating it yields CASSLDGQGRGYTF.

This clonotype was picked up many times. V usage is TRBV5-1 and J usage is TRBJ1-4, with D possibly matching TRBD1 (5 bases). This CDR3 contains 16 residues. The germline gives CDR1 SGHRS, CDR2 YFSETQ. V lost 0 bases and J 6 bases, leaving 15 bases between the germline ends. This chain's CDR3 is CASSLDRIGGDEKLFF. Here the CDR3 DNA reads TGCGCCAGCAGCTTGGACAGGATCGGAGGGGATGAAAAACTGTTTTTT.

About this clonotype: This sequence may be a read error, since a much larger clone differs from it by one base. The rearrangement joins TRBV7-6 to TRBJ1-5; D is unresolved. The germline V gene encodes CDR1 SGHVS and CDR2 FNYEAQ. The CDR3 covers 14 residues. V shed 7 bases and J shed 9 bases, with 19 bases lying between them. The CDR3 loop reads CASIPRIQEWPQHF. CDR3 coding DNA: TGTGCCAGCATCCCGAGAATACAAGAGTGGCCCCAGCATTTT.

This clonotype was recorded at least ten times. This chain joins TRBV7-2 and TRBJ1-1, with 8 bases matching TRBD1. J lost 0 bases, V lost 5 bases, and 14 bases had no gene match. Germline values: CDR1 SGHTA, CDR2 FQGNSA. The CDR3 is 18 residues long. The CDR3 here is CASSPNPQGGSMNTEAFF. The DNA for the CDR3 is TGTGCCAGCAGCCCGAACCCACAGGGGGGATCGATGAACACTGAAGCTTTCTTT.

In its sample, this clonotype was seen many times. The V call is TRBV7-9, the J call TRBJ1-2; a possible D gene is TRBD1 (6 bases). CDR1 and CDR2 from the germline V gene are SEHNR and FQNEAQ (reference sequence). V was cut by 8 bases and J by 8 bases, with 18 bases left in between. The CDR3 length is 13 residues. CDR3 nucleotide sequence: TGTGCCAGCTCCGCGGGCGGCCAGGGGGGCTACACCTTC. This sequence encodes CASSAGGQGGYTF.

This clonotype was seen many times. The rearrangement links TRBV25-1 to TRBJ2-1, with unresolved D. Deletions cut 5 bases from V and 0 bases from J, with 8 bases between. The germline V gene encodes CDR1 MGHDK and CDR2 SYGVNS. The CDR3 sequence is 14 residues long. The CDR3 is CASSWQDSYNEQFF. The CDR3 DNA follows: TGTGCCAGCAGTTGGCAGGACTCCTACAATGAGCAGTTCTTC.

This clonotype was picked up many times. The chain links TRBV7-6 to TRBJ1-2, with a weak D call TRBD1 (6 bases). The CDR3 is 11 residues long. Per germline, CDR1 SGHVS and CDR2 FNYEAQ. V gave up 5 bases and J gave up 10 bases, with 11 bases separating them. CDR3 coding DNA: TGTGCCAGCAGCCCACGGACAGACTACACCTTC. Protein: CASSPRTDYTF.

This clonotype was detected many times. The chain employs TRBV5-1 and TRBJ1-4; no firm D call. V was pared by 0 bases and J by 7 bases, with 13 bases between. This CDR3 is 15 amino acids long. Germline assignment: CDR1 SGHRS and CDR2 YFSETQ. The CDR3 nucleotides read TGCGCCAGCAGCTTGGGCAGTATACTCCGTGAAAAACTGTTTTTT. This translates into CASSLGSILREKLFF. The complete variable domain, with remaining parts taken from reference TRBV5-1 and TRBJ1-4, reads KAGVTQTPRYLIKTRGQQVTLSCSPISGHRSVSWYQQTPGQGLQFLFEYFSETQRNKGNFPGRFSGRQFSNSRSEMNVSTLELGDSALYLCASSLGSILREKLFFGSGTQLSVL.

In this sample, this clonotype turned up many times. The chain combines TRBV7-2 with TRBJ1-2; a possible D gene is TRBD1 (5 bases). Germline lookup yields CDR1 SGHTA and CDR2 FQGNSA. The CDR3 covers 14 residues. V lost 5 bases and J 3 bases, leaving 13 bases between the germline ends. The CDR3 DNA is TGTGCCAGCAGCCCGGAGCGACAGCACTATGGCTACACCTTC. Translating gives CASSPERQHYGYTF.

There are many counts of this clonotype. The chain couples TRBV7-9 to TRBJ2-1; the match to TRBD2 covers 7 bases. The V and J ends lost 1 base and 1 base, in that order; junction bases with no gene match: 10. CDR1 is SEHNR and CDR2 is FQNEAQ in the germline V gene (reference sequence). This CDR3 has 18 amino acids. Here the CDR3 DNA reads TGTGCCAGCAGCTTAGACTCCTCTTTGCGGGAGTCCTACAATGAGCAGTTCTTC. Translation gives CASSLDSSLRESYNEQFF.

In its sample, this clonotype was seen a few times. One base away lies a much larger clone, so this may be a sequencing read error. The V call is TRBV4-1, the J call TRBJ1-1; possibly TRBD1 for D (6 bases). The CDR3 is 17 residues long. Looked up from germline, CDR1 is MGHRA and CDR2 is YSYEKL. V was clipped by 1 base and J by 4 bases, with 19 bases between them. The CDR3 coding sequence is TGCGCCAGCAGCCAAGCGCCGGGTGGGATAGGGGGCACTGAAGCTTTCTTT. It encodes CASSQAPGGIGGTEAFF.

This clonotype was seen repeatedly, ten times or more. The V call is TRBV6-6, the J call TRBJ1-5; 9 positions agree with TRBD1. Germline CDR1 reads MNHNY; CDR2 reads SVGAGI (reference sequence). Trimming removed 0 bases from V and 7 bases from J; junction bases left unmatched: 7. The CDR3 consists of 16 residues. The CDR3 sequence: CASSYSNTGGLQPQHF. The CDR3 DNA reads TGTGCCAGCAGTTACTCTAATACAGGGGGCCTACAGCCCCAGCATTTT.

Relative to its sample, this clonotype is medium-sized. The chain uses TRBV27 and TRBJ1-6; no definite D call. Trimming took 5 bases from V and 3 from J, leaving 20 bases between them. This CDR3 is 18 amino acids long. Germline V lookup: CDR1 MNHEY, CDR2 SMNVEV (reference sequence). CDR3 sequence (DNA): TGTGCCAGCAGTCAAGACAATTGGGGTTTCATCTATAATTCACCCCTCCACTTT. Translating it yields CASSQDNWGFIYNSPLHF.

This clonotype was seen ten or more times. V gene TRBV3-1 combines with J gene TRBJ1-4, with no clear D. Trimming stripped 3 bases from V and 0 bases from J, with 8 bases between. The CDR3 has 15 amino acids. CDR1 is LGHDT and CDR2 is YNNKEL in the germline V gene (reference sequence). The CDR3 sequence is CASSHTAATNEKLFF. CDR3 in DNA: TGTGCCAGCAGCCACACCGCTGCAACTAATGAAAAACTGTTTTTT.

The table lists this clonotype with many counts. This CDR3 is CASSLVRREYEQYF. DNA of the CDR3: TGTGCCAGCAGCTTAGTGCGCAGGGAGTACGAGCAGTACTTC. V is TRBV7-9 and J is TRBJ2-7; either TRBD1 or TRBD2 may supply D (5 bases each). V lost 1 base, J lost 4 bases, and 11 bases lay in between. The germline CDR1 and CDR2 sequences are SEHNR and FQNEAQ (reference sequence). This CDR3 is built from 14 residues.

In this sample, this clonotype turned up many times. V is TRBV29-1 and J is TRBJ1-2; 7 positions agree with TRBD1. Germline-derived CDR1 and CDR2 are SQVTM and ANQGSEA. V trimming: 7 bases; J trimming: 6 bases; junction bases outside the gene matches: 14. CDR3 length: 14 amino acids. The CDR3 DNA is TGCAGCGCCTCGCGACAGGGACGCCTAGATGGCTACACCTTC. This gives the protein CSASRQGRLDGYTF.

This clonotype was seen ten or more times. The germline gene is not matched at one end of the junction; a read error may be the cause. This chain links TRBV7-9 with TRBJ2-6; D is unclear. Germline V gives CDR1 SEHNR, CDR2 FQNEAQ (reference sequence). The CDR3 covers 12 residues. The CDR3 spells CASSDGTNVLTF. In DNA, the CDR3 is TGTGCCAGCTCGGATGGGACCAACGTCCTGACTTTC.

This clonotype was observed at least ten times. The chain links TRBV6-2 or TRBV6-3 to TRBJ2-7; D may be TRBD2 (5 bases). Germline V gene data show CDR1 as MNHEY and CDR2 as SVGEGT. The V end was cut by 5 bases, the J end by 2 bases, with 10 bases between. The CDR3 covers 13 residues. The CDR3 sequence is CASSLSETYEQYF. The CDR3 region has the DNA TGTGCCAGCAGTCTTAGCGAGACCTACGAGCAGTACTTC.

This clonotype has at least ten counts. The chain combines TRBV5-6 with TRBJ1-1; weak D call: TRBD1 (5 bases). The germline gives CDR1 SGHDT, CDR2 YYEEEE. There are 14 residues in the CDR3. V was shortened by 4 bases and J by 6 bases, with 16 bases between the two germline ends. This CDR3 reads CASSPDSTRAEAFF. CDR3 coding DNA: TGTGCCAGCAGCCCCGACAGCACTAGAGCTGAAGCTTTCTTT. The full variable domain, in which reference TRBV5-6 and TRBJ1-1 provide the parts outside the CDR3, is DAGVTQSPTHLIKTRGQQVTLRCSPKSGHDTVSWYQQALGQGPQFIFQYYEEEERQRGNFPDRFSGHQFPNYSSELNVNALLLGDSALYLCASSPDSTRAEAFFGQGTRLTVV.

This clonotype was recorded at least ten times. J is TRBJ2-5 and V is TRBV5-1, with 7 positions matching TRBD2. The CDR3 has 15 amino acids. Per germline, CDR1 SGHRS and CDR2 YFSETQ. J lost 0 bases, V lost 1 base, and 3 bases had no gene match. The CDR3 DNA follows: TGCGCCAGCAGCTTGACCGGGGGGTACCAAGAGACCCAGTACTTC. Its protein product is CASSLTGGYQETQYF.